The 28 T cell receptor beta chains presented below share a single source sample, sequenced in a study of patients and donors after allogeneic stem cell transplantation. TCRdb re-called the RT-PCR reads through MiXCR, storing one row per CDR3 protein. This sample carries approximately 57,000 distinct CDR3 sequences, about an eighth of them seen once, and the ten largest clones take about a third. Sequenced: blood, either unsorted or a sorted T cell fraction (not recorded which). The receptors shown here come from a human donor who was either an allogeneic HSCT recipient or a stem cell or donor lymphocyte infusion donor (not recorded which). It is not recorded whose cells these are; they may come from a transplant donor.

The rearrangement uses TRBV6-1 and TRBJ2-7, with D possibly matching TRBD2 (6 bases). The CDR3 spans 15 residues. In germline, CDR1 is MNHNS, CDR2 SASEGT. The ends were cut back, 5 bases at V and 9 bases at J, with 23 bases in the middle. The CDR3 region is CASSTLPGDLRGQYF. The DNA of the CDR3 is TGTGCCAGCAGTACTTTGCCGGGAGACCTCCGGGGGCAGTACTTC.

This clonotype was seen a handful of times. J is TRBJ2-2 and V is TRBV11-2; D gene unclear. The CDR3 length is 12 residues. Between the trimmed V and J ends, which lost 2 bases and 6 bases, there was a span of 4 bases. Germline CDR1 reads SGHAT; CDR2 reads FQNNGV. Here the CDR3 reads CASSLLAGELFF. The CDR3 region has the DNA TGTGCCAGCAGCTTATTGGCCGGGGAGCTGTTTTTT. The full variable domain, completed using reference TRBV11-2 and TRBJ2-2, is EAGVAQSPRYKIIEKRQSVAFWCNPISGHATLYWYQQILGQGPKLLIQFQNNGVVDDSQLPKDRFSAERLKGVDSTLKIQPAKLEDSAVYLCASSLLAGELFFGEGSRLTVL.

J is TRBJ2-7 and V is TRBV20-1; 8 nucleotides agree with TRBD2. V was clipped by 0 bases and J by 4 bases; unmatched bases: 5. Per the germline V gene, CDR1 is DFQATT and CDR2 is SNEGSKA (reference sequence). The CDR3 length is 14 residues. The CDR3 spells CSARELAETYEQYF. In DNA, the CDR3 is TGCAGTGCTAGAGAACTAGCGGAGACGTACGAGCAGTACTTC.

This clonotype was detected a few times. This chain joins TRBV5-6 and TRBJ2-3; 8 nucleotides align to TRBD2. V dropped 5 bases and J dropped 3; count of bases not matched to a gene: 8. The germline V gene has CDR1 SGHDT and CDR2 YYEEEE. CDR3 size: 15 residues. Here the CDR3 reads CASSPVGRGTDTQYF. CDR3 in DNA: TGTGCCAGCAGTCCCGTCGGGAGGGGAACAGATACGCAGTATTTT.

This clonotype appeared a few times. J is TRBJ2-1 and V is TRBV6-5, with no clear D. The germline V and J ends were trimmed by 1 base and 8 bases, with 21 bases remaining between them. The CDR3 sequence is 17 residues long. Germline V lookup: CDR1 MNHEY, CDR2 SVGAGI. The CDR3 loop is CASSYLAPQLSQDEQFF. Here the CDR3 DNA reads TGTGCCAGCAGTTACTTAGCCCCTCAACTCAGTCAGGATGAGCAGTTCTTC.

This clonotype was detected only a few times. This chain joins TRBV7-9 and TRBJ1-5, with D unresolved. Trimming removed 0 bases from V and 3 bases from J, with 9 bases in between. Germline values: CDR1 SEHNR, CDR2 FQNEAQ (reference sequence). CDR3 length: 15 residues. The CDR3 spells CASSLAWPINQPQHF. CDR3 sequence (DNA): TGTGCCAGCAGCTTAGCTTGGCCGATCAATCAGCCCCAGCATTTT.

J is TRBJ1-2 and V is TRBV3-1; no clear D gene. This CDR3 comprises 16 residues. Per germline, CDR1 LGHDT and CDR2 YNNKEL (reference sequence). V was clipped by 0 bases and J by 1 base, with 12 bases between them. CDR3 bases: TGTGCCAGCAGCCAAGATTTGGGAAGACTTAACTATGGCTACACCTTC. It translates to CASSQDLGRLNYGYTF.

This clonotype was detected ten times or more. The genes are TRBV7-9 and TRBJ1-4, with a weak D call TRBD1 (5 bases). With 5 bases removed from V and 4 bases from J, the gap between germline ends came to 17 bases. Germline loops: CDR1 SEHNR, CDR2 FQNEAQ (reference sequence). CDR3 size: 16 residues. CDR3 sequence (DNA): TGTGCCAGCAGCCCAAAGGGGACCTATCTTAATGAAAAACTGTTTTTT. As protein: CASSPKGTYLNEKLFF. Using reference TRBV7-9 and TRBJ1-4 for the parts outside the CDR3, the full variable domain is DTGVSQNPRHKITKRGQNVTFRCDPISEHNRLYWYRQTLGQGPEFLTYFQNEAQLEKSRLLSDRFSAERPKGSFSTLEIQRTEQGDSAMYLCASSPKGTYLNEKLFFGSGTQLSVL.

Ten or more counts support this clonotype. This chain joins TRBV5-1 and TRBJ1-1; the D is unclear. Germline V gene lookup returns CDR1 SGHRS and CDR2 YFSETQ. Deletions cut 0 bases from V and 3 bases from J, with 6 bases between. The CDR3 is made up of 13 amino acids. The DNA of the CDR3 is TGCGCCAGCAGCTTGGACACCTACACTGAAGCTTTCTTT. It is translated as CASSLDTYTEAFF.

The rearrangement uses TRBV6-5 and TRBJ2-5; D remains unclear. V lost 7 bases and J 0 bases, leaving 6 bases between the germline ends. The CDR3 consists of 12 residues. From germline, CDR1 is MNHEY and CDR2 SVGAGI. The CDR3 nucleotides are TGTGCCAGCATCTCCCACCAAGAGACCCAGTACTTC. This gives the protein CASISHQETQYF.

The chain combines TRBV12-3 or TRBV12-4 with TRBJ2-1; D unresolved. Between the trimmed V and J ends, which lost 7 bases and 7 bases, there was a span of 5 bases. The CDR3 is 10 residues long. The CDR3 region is CASKKNEQFF. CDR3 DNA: TGTGCCAGCAAGAAGAATGAGCAGTTCTTC.

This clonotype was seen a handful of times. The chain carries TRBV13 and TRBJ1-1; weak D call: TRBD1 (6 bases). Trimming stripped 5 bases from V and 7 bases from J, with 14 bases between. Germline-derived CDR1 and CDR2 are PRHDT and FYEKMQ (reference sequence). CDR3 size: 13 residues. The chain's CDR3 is CASSLTGAGEAFF. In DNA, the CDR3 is TGTGCCAGCAGCCTCACGGGGGCTGGTGAAGCTTTCTTT.

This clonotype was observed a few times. CDR3 coding DNA: TGTGCCAGCAGCGCCAGACTAGTCTATGACGGGGAGCTGTTTTTT. Residues: CASSARLVYDGELFF. J is TRBJ2-2 and V is TRBV9; D is perhaps TRBD2 (6 bases). Germline loops: CDR1 SGDLS, CDR2 YYNGEE. There are 15 residues in the CDR3. V was clipped by 3 bases and J by 7 bases, with 16 bases between them.

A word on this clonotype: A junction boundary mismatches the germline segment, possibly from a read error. This CDR3 is CASSKLAGVSTRELFF. The CDR3 bases are TGTGCCAGCAGTAAACTAGCGGGAGTGAGCACCAGGGAGCTGTTTTTT. The genes are TRBV27 and TRBJ2-2, with 11 nucleotides matching TRBD2. The CDR3 spans 16 residues. The germline CDR1 and CDR2 sequences are MNHEY and SMNVEV (reference sequence).

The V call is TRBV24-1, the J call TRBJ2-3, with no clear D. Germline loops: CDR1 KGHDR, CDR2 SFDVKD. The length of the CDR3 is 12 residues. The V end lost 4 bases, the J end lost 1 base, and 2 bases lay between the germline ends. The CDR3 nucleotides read TGTGCCACCAGTGACCGCACAGATACGCAGTATTTT. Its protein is CATSDRTDTQYF.

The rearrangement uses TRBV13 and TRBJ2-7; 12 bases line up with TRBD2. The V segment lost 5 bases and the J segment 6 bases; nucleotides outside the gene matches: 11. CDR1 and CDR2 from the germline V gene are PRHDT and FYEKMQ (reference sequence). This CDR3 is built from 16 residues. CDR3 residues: CASSRPGLAGIPEQYF. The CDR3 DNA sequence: TGTGCCAGCAGCCGCCCCGGACTAGCGGGAATTCCCGAGCAGTACTTC.

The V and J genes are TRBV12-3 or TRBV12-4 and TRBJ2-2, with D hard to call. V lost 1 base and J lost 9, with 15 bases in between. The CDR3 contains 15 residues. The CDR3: CASSLGYLPLRELFF. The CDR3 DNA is TGTGCCAGCAGTTTAGGGTACCTTCCCTTAAGGGAGCTGTTTTTT.

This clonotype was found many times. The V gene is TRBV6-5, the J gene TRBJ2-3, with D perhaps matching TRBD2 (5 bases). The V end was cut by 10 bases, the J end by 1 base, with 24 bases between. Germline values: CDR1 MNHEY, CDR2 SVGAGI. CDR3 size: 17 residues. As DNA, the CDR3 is TGTGCCACCACCCCAATCTACGCGAGCGGACGCACAGATACGCAGTATTTT. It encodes CATTPIYASGRTDTQYF.

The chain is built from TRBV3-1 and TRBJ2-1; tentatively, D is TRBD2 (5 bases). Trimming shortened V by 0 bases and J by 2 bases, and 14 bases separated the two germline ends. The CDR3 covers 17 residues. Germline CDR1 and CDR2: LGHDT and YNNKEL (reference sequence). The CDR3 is CASSQDRTYSTYNEQFF. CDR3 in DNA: TGTGCCAGCAGCCAAGACAGGACTTATTCCACCTACAATGAGCAGTTCTTC.

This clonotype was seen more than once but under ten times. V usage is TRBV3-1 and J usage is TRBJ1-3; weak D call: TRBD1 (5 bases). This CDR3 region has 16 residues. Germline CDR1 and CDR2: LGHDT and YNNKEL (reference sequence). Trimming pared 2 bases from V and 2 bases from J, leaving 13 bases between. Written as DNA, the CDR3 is TGTGCCAGCAGCCAAATTACCGGGGGGGCTGGAAACACCATATATTTT. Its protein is CASSQITGGAGNTIYF. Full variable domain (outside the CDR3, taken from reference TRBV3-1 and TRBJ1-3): DTAVSQTPKYLVTQMGNDKSIKCEQNLGHDTMYWYKQDSKKFLKIMFSYNNKELIINETVPNRFSPKSPDKAHLNLHINSLELGDSAVYFCASSQITGGAGNTIYFGEGSWLTVV.

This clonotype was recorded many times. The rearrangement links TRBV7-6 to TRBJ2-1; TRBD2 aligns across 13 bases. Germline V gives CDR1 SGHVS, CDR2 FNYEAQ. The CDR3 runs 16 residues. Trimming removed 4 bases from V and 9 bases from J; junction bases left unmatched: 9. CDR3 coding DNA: TGTGCCAGCAGCTCCGGACTAGCGGGAGATCCCATTGAGCAGTTCTTC. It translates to CASSSGLAGDPIEQFF.

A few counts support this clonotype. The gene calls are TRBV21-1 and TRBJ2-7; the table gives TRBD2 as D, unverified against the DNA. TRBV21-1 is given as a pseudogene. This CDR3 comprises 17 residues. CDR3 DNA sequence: TGTGCCAGCAGCCCCACGGAAGCGGGACCCTCCCCTTACGAGCAGTACTTC. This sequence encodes CASSPTEAGPSPYEQYF.

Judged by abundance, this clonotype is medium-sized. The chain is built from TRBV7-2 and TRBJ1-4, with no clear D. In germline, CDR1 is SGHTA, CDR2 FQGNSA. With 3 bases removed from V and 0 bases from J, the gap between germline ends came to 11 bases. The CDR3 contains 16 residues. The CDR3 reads CASSLGPPATNEKLFF. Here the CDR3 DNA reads TGTGCCAGCAGCTTGGGCCCCCCAGCAACTAATGAAAAACTGTTTTTT.

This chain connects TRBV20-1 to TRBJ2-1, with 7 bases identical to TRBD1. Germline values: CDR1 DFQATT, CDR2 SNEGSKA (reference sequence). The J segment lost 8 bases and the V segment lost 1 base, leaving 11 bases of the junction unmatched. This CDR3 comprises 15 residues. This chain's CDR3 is CSARGDRAIVHEQFF. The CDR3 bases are TGCAGTGCTAGAGGCGACAGGGCCATCGTCCATGAGCAGTTCTTC.

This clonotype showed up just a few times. CDR3 nucleotide sequence: TGTGCCAGCAGTTTTCTTTTCGGGAAGTTCCAGGTGGAGCAGTTCTTC. Translating it yields CASSFLFGKFQVEQFF. This chain links TRBV27 with TRBJ2-1; D might be TRBD2 (5 bases). The CDR3 has 16 residues. The V gene lost 3 bases and the J gene lost 10 bases, with 22 bases spanning the gap. CDR1 is MNHEY and CDR2 is SMNVEV in the germline V gene (reference sequence).

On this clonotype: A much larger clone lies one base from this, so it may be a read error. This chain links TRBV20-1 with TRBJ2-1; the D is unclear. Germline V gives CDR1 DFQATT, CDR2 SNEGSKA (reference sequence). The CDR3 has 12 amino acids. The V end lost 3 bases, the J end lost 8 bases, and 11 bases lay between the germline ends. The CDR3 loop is CSASDFRDEQFF. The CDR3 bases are TGCAGTGCTAGTGACTTTCGCGATGAGCAGTTCTTC.

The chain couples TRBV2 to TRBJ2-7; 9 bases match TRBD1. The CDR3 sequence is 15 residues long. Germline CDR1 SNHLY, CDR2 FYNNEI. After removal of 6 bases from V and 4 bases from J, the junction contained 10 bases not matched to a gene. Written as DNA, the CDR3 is TGTGCCAGCAGGGATTGGGACAGGGAGGTTTACGAGCAGTACTTC. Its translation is CASRDWDREVYEQYF.

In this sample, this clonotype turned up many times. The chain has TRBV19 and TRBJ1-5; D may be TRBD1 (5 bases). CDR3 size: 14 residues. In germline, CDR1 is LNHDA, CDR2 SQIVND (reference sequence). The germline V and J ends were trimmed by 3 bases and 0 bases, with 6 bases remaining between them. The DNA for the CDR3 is TGTGCCAGTAGTATTCAGGGTAGCAATCAGCCCCAGCATTTT. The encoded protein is CASSIQGSNQPQHF.